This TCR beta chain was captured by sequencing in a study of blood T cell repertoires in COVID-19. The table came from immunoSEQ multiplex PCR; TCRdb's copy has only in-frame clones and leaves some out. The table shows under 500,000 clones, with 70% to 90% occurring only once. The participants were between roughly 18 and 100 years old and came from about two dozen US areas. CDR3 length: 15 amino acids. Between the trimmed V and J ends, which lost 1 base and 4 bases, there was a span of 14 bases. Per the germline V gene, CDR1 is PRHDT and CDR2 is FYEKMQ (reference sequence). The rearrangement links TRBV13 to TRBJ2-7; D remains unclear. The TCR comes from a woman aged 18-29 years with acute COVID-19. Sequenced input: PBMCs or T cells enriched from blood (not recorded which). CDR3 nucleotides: TGTGCCAGCAGCTTAGAATCCAGGTCCGGATACGAGCAGTACTTC. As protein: CASSLESRSGYEQYF.